This T cell receptor (beta chain) was captured in a study of cytomegalovirus exposure and HLA in healthy donors (dated by TCRdb to about 2017). Background for the entire study: According to a later analysis, the roughly 120 validation repertoires were produced on the same platform as the approximately 620 repertoires of the first cohort. The study aimed to test whether signatures of past pathogen exposure could be identified by cataloging public T cell receptors. In addition to the first cohort of about 650 subjects, a separate validation cohort of 120 different subjects was used. High-throughput TCR immunosequencing, statistical association of individual TCRs with disease status, and machine learning were combined to predict cytomegalovirus infection status.

Donors formed part of the validation cohort, which comprised about 130 subjects and was distinct from the first cohort of 550 to 850 subjects. Summary of the overall study and its limitations: In both the original and validation cohorts, the classifier was reported to diagnose cytomegalovirus status with high specificity and sensitivity. The validation cohort had no HLA typing available for a later analysis, so co-occurrence within that cohort was assessed over all 110 or so repertoires. A later analysis found that TCRs clustered in the first cohort also tended to co-occur in the roughly 120 validation repertoires, with 94% of cluster scores above 0. In the study, about 150 TCR beta chains were listed as associated with cytomegalovirus. A few of the identified cytomegalovirus-associated TCR beta chains were confirmed in vitro to be specific for cytomegalovirus antigens. The authors suggested that the approach could potentially be extended to other disease states and immunological phenotypes. Across donors, most TCR sequences were observed very rarely, whereas some public TCRs were present in many individuals.

Comment on this clone: Its cognate antigen has yet to be identified. Qualities for individual bases were not recorded, and no much larger clone is one base off.

Library preparation was by the immunoSEQ multiplex PCR assay. The original methods were these. A statistical classification framework was built for diagnosing cytomegalovirus status from the catalog of TCR beta chain sequences. Here the immuneACCESS table is served through TCRdb, limited to in-frame sequences with V and J called. Missing clones are a known gap in these copies; in checked studies unresolved V genes cover under half, and the rest lacks a known reason. V and J calls and clone size come straight from that table; D and trimming were deduced from the DNA. Across this sample there are some 170,000 clones, with about nine tenths seen only once. The ten biggest clones cover 2% to 3% of the sample. The germline V gene encodes CDR1 SGHRS and CDR2 YFSETQ. Trimming takes 7 bases off V and 3 bases off J; junction bases not matched to a gene: 10. The CDR3, cysteine through phenylalanine, is 15 amino acids long. Solely the CDR3 DNA is kept, with 45 bases framed from the first base.

The chain uses TRBV5-1 and TRBJ2-3; 8 junctional bases match TRBD1. Sequencing was performed on PBMCs. This clonotype was sampled from a young man in good health and CMV-seropositive. The CDR3 region has the sequence CASGLDRAGTDTQYF. The DNA reads TGCGCCAGCGGCCTGGACAGGGCCGGGACAGATACGCAGTATTTT.